This T cell receptor beta chain was profiled in a study of blood T cell repertoires in COVID-19. Clones were read by immunoSEQ multiplex PCR, and TCRdb kept only the in-frame ones, dropping some. The sample consists of some 340,000 clones, 75% to 90% of them appearing once. The CDR3 has 18 residues. Germline loops: CDR1 SGHRS, CDR2 YFSETQ. With V trimmed by 4 bases and J by 1 base, 10 bases remained unmatched. This TCR derives from a woman under 30 with acute or convalescent COVID-19. V usage is TRBV5-1 and J usage is TRBJ2-2; 10 bases fit TRBD2. Material: peripheral blood. CDR3 sequence: CASSPGGLAGGNTGELFF. The CDR3 DNA reads as TGCGCCAGCAGCCCTGGTGGATTAGCGGGGGGGAACACCGGGGAGCTGTTTTTT.